Listed below are T cell receptor beta chains from one sample, sequenced in a study of blood T cell repertoires in COVID-19. The assay was immunoSEQ multiplex PCR, and TCRdb's table has in-frame clones only and misses some. The sample has a few hundred thousand clones, about 85% seen once. Material for sequencing was PBMCs or T cells enriched from blood (not recorded which). The receptors derive from a woman aged 45-60 years who had been exposed to COVID-19. Both conserved end residues are part of each CDR3. Each record gives: clone size, J gene, V gene, D gene, CDR3 protein, CDR3 DNA. The D gene is left open where the match is weak. A clone size is listed for some rows: how often the clone was seen (once, few, many), or a class if it is expanded.

clone size: NA; J gene: TRBJ2-1; V gene: TRBV3-1/TRBV3-2; D gene: NA; CDR3 protein: CASSQGRGRGSEQFF; CDR3 DNA: TGTGCCAGCAGCCAAGGGAGGGGGAGGGGGAGTGAGCAGTTCTTC
clone size: NA; J gene: TRBJ1-2; V gene: TRBV5-4; D gene: TRBD1; CDR3 protein: CASSLGQGPNYGYTF; CDR3 DNA: TGTGCCAGCAGCTTAGGACAGGGCCCGAACTATGGCTACACCTTC
clone size: NA; J gene: TRBJ2-1; V gene: TRBV7-9; D gene: NA; CDR3 protein: CASSQDYPSYNEQFF; CDR3 DNA: TGTGCCAGCAGCCAGGACTACCCATCCTACAATGAGCAGTTCTTC
clone size: once; J gene: TRBJ2-2; V gene: TRBV19; D gene: NA; CDR3 protein: CASSTRTVNTGELFF; CDR3 DNA: TGTGCCAGTAGTACCCGAACAGTAAACACCGGGGAGCTGTTTTTT
clone size: NA; J gene: TRBJ1-5; V gene: TRBV2; D gene: NA; CDR3 protein: CASRGETGSNQPQHF; CDR3 DNA: TGTGCCAGCAGAGGCGAGACAGGTAGCAATCAGCCCCAGCATTTT
clone size: NA; J gene: TRBJ2-3; V gene: TRBV27; D gene: TRBD1; CDR3 protein: CASSLDRGAGDTQYF; CDR3 DNA: TGTGCCAGCAGCCTGGACAGGGGGGCCGGAGATACGCAGTATTTT
clone size: NA; J gene: TRBJ2-1; V gene: TRBV2; D gene: NA; CDR3 protein: CASRRRDSVYNEQFF; CDR3 DNA: TGTGCCAGCAGACGCCGGGACTCGGTATACAATGAGCAGTTCTTC
clone size: NA; J gene: TRBJ1-2; V gene: TRBV2; D gene: TRBD1; CDR3 protein: CASSYDRGGGYTF; CDR3 DNA: TGTGCCAGCAGTTATGACAGGGGGGGCGGCTACACCTTC
clone size: once; J gene: TRBJ2-5; V gene: TRBV7-2; D gene: TRBD2; CDR3 protein: CASSTGLAGETQYF; CDR3 DNA: TGTGCCAGCAGCACCGGACTAGCGGGAGAGACCCAGTACTTC
clone size: NA; J gene: TRBJ1-5; V gene: TRBV7-2; D gene: NA; CDR3 protein: CASSLGLSNQPQHF; CDR3 DNA: TGTGCCAGCAGCTTAGGACTTAGCAATCAGCCCCAGCATTTT
clone size: once; J gene: TRBJ1-2; V gene: TRBV9; D gene: NA; CDR3 protein: CASSSRSATRGRYGYTF; CDR3 DNA: TGTGCCAGCAGCTCCCGTAGCGCCACCAGGGGCCGGTATGGCTACACCTTC
clone size: NA; J gene: TRBJ1-1; V gene: TRBV5-1; D gene: NA; CDR3 protein: CASSFGQPLNTEAFF; CDR3 DNA: TGCGCCAGCAGCTTCGGACAGCCTTTAAACACTGAAGCTTTCTTT
clone size: NA; J gene: TRBJ2-1; V gene: TRBV4-3; D gene: TRBD2; CDR3 protein: CASSQEANGGYNEQFF; CDR3 DNA: TGCGCCAGCAGCCAAGAGGCCAACGGGGGGTACAATGAGCAGTTCTTC
clone size: NA; J gene: TRBJ2-3; V gene: TRBV4-3; D gene: TRBD1; CDR3 protein: CASSQEAQGALGTDTQYF; CDR3 DNA: TGCGCCAGCAGCCAAGAGGCACAGGGGGCGTTGGGAACAGATACGCAGTATTTT